One and the same sample provided the 32 T cell receptor beta chains below, sequenced in a study of blood T cell repertoires in COVID-19. TCRdb's table, derived via immunoSEQ multiplex PCR, lists solely in-frame clones and lacks some. The sample records a few hundred thousand clones, roughly nine tenths being singletons. Sequencing used PBMCs or T cells enriched from blood (not recorded which). These receptors all stem from a woman aged 40-49 years who had been exposed to COVID-19.

The gene calls are TRBV19 and TRBJ2-5; TRBD1 is a possible D gene (7 bases). Germline-derived CDR1 and CDR2 are LNHDA and SQIVND (reference sequence). Deletions cut 3 bases from V and 4 bases from J, with 21 bases between. CDR3 length: 17 amino acids. This CDR3 is CASSIIGLAGGGETQYF. The CDR3 coding sequence is TGTGCCAGTAGTATCATAGGGCTCGCAGGGGGAGGAGAGACCCAGTACTTC.

V usage is TRBV30 and J usage is TRBJ1-1; D unclear. CDR3 length equals 13 residues. The germline V gene has CDR1 GTSNPN and CDR2 SVGIG (reference sequence). The V end lost 3 bases, the J end lost 1 base, and 9 bases lay between the germline ends. CDR3 coding DNA: TGTGCCTGGAGGGTGCCAGGGAACACTGAAGCTTTCTTT. Amino acid sequence: CAWRVPGNTEAFF.

In its sample, this clone was seen a few times. The CDR3 region has the DNA TGTGCCAGCAGCTACCGGGGGGAGTCGAACGAGCAGTACTTC. This translates into CASSYRGESNEQYF. This chain uses TRBV11-3 with TRBJ2-7; 7 nucleotides line up with TRBD2. This CDR3 is built from 14 residues. The V segment lost 4 bases and the J segment 5 bases; nucleotides outside the gene matches: 8. Germline V gives CDR1 SGHNT, CDR2 YENEEA.

The V call is TRBV7-8, the J call TRBJ1-1, with TRBD1 matching 8 bases. The V segment lost 6 bases and the J segment 1 base; nucleotides outside the gene matches: 10. The CDR3 sequence is 16 residues long. Germline V CDR1 and CDR2: SGHVS, FQNEAQ. The CDR3 reads CASRSDRGGGNTEAFF. CDR3 in DNA: TGTGCCAGCAGATCCGACAGGGGAGGGGGGAACACTGAAGCTTTCTTT.

The rearrangement joins TRBV5-8 to TRBJ1-1, with D uncertain. From germline, CDR1 is SGHTS and CDR2 YDEGEE. The V gene lost 1 base and the J gene lost 11 bases, with 12 bases spanning the gap. This CDR3 contains 12 residues. CDR3 region: CASSLLGRRAFF. The CDR3 DNA sequence: TGTGCCAGCAGCTTGTTGGGTCGGCGGGCTTTCTTT.

V is TRBV30 and J is TRBJ1-1; the match to TRBD1 covers 7 bases. This CDR3 is 15 amino acids long. Germline trimming cut 3 bases from V and 0 bases from J; bases unmatched to any gene: 7. Germline CDR1 is GTSNPN and CDR2 is SVGIG (reference sequence). The CDR3 spells CAWRPPGQMNTEAFF. The DNA of the CDR3 is TGTGCCTGGAGACCCCCGGGACAGATGAACACTGAAGCTTTCTTT.

The CDR3 sequence: CAWDKSSGNTIYF. The CDR3 bases are TGTGCCTGGGACAAGAGCTCTGGAAACACCATATATTTT. The chain combines TRBV30 with TRBJ1-3; D not resolved. The CDR3 spans 13 residues. V shed 5 bases and J shed 0 bases, with 8 bases lying between them. The germline CDR1 and CDR2 sequences are GTSNPN and SVGIG (reference sequence). Full variable domain (outside the CDR3, taken from reference TRBV30 and TRBJ1-3): SQTIHQWPATLVQPVGSPLSLECTVEGTSNPNLYWYRQAAGRGLQLLFYSVGIGQISSEVPQNLSASRPQDRQFILSSKKLLLSDSGFYLCAWDKSSGNTIYFGEGSWLTVV.

The V call is TRBV3-1 (or the pseudogene TRBV3-2), the J call TRBJ1-6; 8 bases agree with TRBD1. Germline loops: CDR1 LGHDT, CDR2 YNNKEL (reference sequence). CDR3 length equals 14 residues. Trimming cost V 4 bases and J 10 bases; bases outside gene matches: 6. CDR3 protein: CASSLSQGASPLHF. The CDR3 DNA sequence: TGTGCCAGCAGCCTCTCCCAGGGGGCCTCACCCCTCCACTTT.

The V and J genes are TRBV25-1 and TRBJ1-6; tentatively, D is TRBD1 (6 bases). Germline V CDR1 and CDR2: MGHDK, SYGVNS. This CDR3 region has 16 residues. Trimming took off 1 base at V and 8 bases at J, with 15 bases between the two ends. DNA for the CDR3: TGTGCCAGCAGTGAATTCGGGGGGGCAGGTGATTCACCCCTCCACTTT. This encodes CASSEFGGAGDSPLHF.

This chain connects TRBV11-2 to TRBJ1-2; 7 bases agree with TRBD1. CDR1 is SGHAT and CDR2 is FQNNGV in the germline V gene. This CDR3 has 15 residues. Losses at the gene ends were 5 bases for V and 0 bases for J; bases not matched to a gene: 6. The CDR3 reads CASSRPGTANYGYTF. The CDR3 DNA reads as TGTGCCAGCAGCCGTCCCGGGACAGCTAACTATGGCTACACCTTC.

Only one count was recorded for this clone. The rearrangement joins TRBV12-5 to TRBJ1-4; D is possibly TRBD1 (5 bases). V lost 3 bases and J lost 8, with 22 bases in between. Germline V gene data show CDR1 as LGHNT and CDR2 as FRNRAP. The CDR3 runs to 17 residues. The CDR3 loop reads CASGFFLMQGAIEKLFF. For the CDR3, the DNA is TGTGCTAGTGGTTTTTTCCTTATGCAGGGCGCGATCGAAAAACTGTTTTTT. The full variable domain, in which reference TRBV12-5 and TRBJ1-4 provide the parts outside the CDR3, is DARVTQTPRHKVTEMGQEVTMRCQPILGHNTVFWYRQTMMQGLELLAYFRNRAPLDDSGMPKDRFSAEMPDATLATLKIQPSEPRDSAVYFCASGFFLMQGAIEKLFFGSGTQLSVL.

This chain joins TRBV3-1 (or the pseudogene TRBV3-2) and TRBJ2-7; D call uncertain. Trimming cost V 1 base and J 6 bases, with 7 bases left between them. This CDR3 region has 12 residues. Per the germline V gene, CDR1 is LGHDT and CDR2 is YNNKEL (reference sequence). CDR3 nucleotide sequence: TGTGCCAGCAGCCAAGGTGCAGGCGAGCAGTACTTC. Protein: CASSQGAGEQYF.

The chain joins TRBV5-5 to TRBJ1-1, with a weak D call TRBD1 (5 bases). Trimming removed 4 bases at V and 3 bases at J, with 19 bases between. The CDR3 contains 16 residues. CDR1 SGHKS and CDR2 YYEKEE come from the germline V gene (reference sequence). The CDR3: CASSPRPTRVDTEAFF. CDR3 DNA sequence: TGTGCCAGCAGCCCACGACCAACCAGGGTAGACACTGAAGCTTTCTTT.

The CDR3 loop is CASSNRTGNTEAFF. Here the CDR3 DNA reads TGCGCCAGCAGCAACCGGACGGGAAACACTGAAGCTTTCTTT. The V gene is TRBV5-1, the J gene TRBJ1-1; D gene uncertain. V dropped 4 bases and J dropped 2 bases, with 12 bases sitting between them. The CDR3 sequence is 14 residues long. From germline, CDR1 is SGHRS and CDR2 YFSETQ.

This clone has just a few counts. The DNA for the CDR3 is TGCGCCAGCAGCCCGAGGACTAGCGGGGGAGAGCAGTTCTTC. Translated, it gives CASSPRTSGGEQFF. V gene TRBV5-1 combines with J gene TRBJ2-1; TRBD2 agrees at 13 bases. V gave up 4 bases and J gave up 10 bases; unmatched junction bases: 5. CDR1 and CDR2 from the germline V gene are SGHRS and YFSETQ. The CDR3 length is 14 residues.

V usage is TRBV29-1 and J usage is TRBJ2-5; 12 bases agree with TRBD2. V was pared by 1 base and J by 2 bases, with 11 bases of the junction left unmatched. The CDR3 covers 18 residues. The germline V gene has CDR1 SQVTM and CDR2 ANQGSEA. The CDR3 bases are TGCAGCGTTGAAGCGGGATCCGGGACTAGCGGGCCACAAGAGACCCAGTACTTC. Residues: CSVEAGSGTSGPQETQYF.

In this sample, this clone turned up once. The chain joins TRBV5-1 to TRBJ2-7, with D possibly matching TRBD2 (6 bases). CDR3 length: 15 residues. Germline V gene sequence: CDR1 SGHRS, CDR2 YFSETQ. V lost 0 bases, J lost 0 bases, and 10 bases lay in between. CDR3 region: CASSLEAGSSYEQYF. The CDR3 coding sequence is TGCGCCAGCAGCTTGGAGGCGGGAAGCTCCTACGAGCAGTACTTC.

This chain joins TRBV29-1 and TRBJ1-2; TRBD1 agrees at 7 bases. The CDR3 runs to 11 residues. V lost 4 bases to trimming and J lost 8 bases; unmatched junction nucleotides: 4. The germline gives CDR1 SQVTM, CDR2 ANQGSEA. DNA of the CDR3: TGCAGCGTTGGACAGGGCAGCGGCTACACCTTC. Translation gives CSVGQGSGYTF.

The V and J genes are TRBV27 and TRBJ2-1, with 12 bases aligning to TRBD2. The CDR3 runs 13 residues. CDR1 and CDR2 (germline): MNHEY, SMNVEV (reference sequence). The J segment lost 10 bases and the V segment lost 6 bases, leaving 4 bases of the junction unmatched. The chain's CDR3 is CASRTSGGPEQFF. In nucleotides, the CDR3 is TGTGCCAGCAGAACTAGCGGGGGGCCCGAGCAGTTCTTC.

In DNA form, the CDR3 reads TGTGCCAGCAGTTACGGACGGGGATCGGTAGCGGAAGCTTTCTTT. Its protein is CASSYGRGSVAEAFF. The chain employs TRBV6-5 and TRBJ1-1; D ambiguous. This CDR3 region has 15 residues. The germline gives CDR1 MNHEY, CDR2 SVGAGI. Trimming shortened V by 2 bases and J by 8 bases, and 18 bases separated the two germline ends.

CDR3 DNA: TGTGCCAGTAGTACGGGAATGAACACTGAAGCTTTCTTT. This sequence encodes CASSTGMNTEAFF. The V gene is TRBV19, the J gene TRBJ1-1; D gene unclear. The germline V and J ends were trimmed by 4 bases and 0 bases, with 6 bases remaining between them. Germline lookup yields CDR1 LNHDA and CDR2 SQIVND (reference sequence). This CDR3 spans 13 amino acids.

Here the CDR3 DNA reads TGCAGCGTAAAGACAGGGGGCGGTCAGCCCCAGCATTTT. Translated: CSVKTGGGQPQHF. V gene TRBV29-1 combines with J gene TRBJ1-5, with TRBD1 matching 10 bases. The CDR3 runs 13 residues. Trimming at V came to 6 bases and at J to 6 bases, leaving 5 bases not matched to a gene. Germline values: CDR1 SQVTM, CDR2 ANQGSEA. The entire variable domain, with the rest obtained from reference TRBV29-1 and TRBJ1-5, is as follows: SAVISQKPSRDICQRGTSLTIQCQVDSQVTMMFWYRQQPGQSLTLIATANQGSEATYESGFVIDKFPISRPNLTFSTLTVSNMSPEDSSIYLCSVKTGGGQPQHFGDGTRLSIL.

CDR3 DNA: TGTGCCAGCAGTGTTAGCGGGAGTCCCGGGGAGCTGTTTTTT. This gives the protein CASSVSGSPGELFF. This chain connects TRBV2 to TRBJ2-2, with 9 bases matching TRBD2. The CDR3 spans 14 residues. CDR1 and CDR2 (germline): SNHLY, FYNNEI. The V segment lost 4 bases and the J segment 6 bases; nucleotides outside the gene matches: 3.

The chain couples TRBV11-2 to TRBJ1-2; 9 nucleotides align to TRBD1. This CDR3 is built from 14 residues. Trimming took 5 bases from V and 7 from J; bases not matched to a gene: 8. In germline, CDR1 is SGHAT, CDR2 FQNNGV. The CDR3 nucleotides read TGTGCCAGCAGCCCGGCGGGACAGGGTCGTGGCTACACCTTC. The encoded protein is CASSPAGQGRGYTF.

The chain is built from TRBV11-3 and TRBJ1-1; D gene ambiguous. Germline V CDR1 and CDR2: SGHNT, YENEEA. This CDR3 has 11 amino acids. V lost 5 bases and J lost 8, with 9 bases in between. The CDR3, as DNA: TGTGCCAGCAGCCAATCGGGGGAAGCTTTCTTT. Protein: CASSQSGEAFF.

The chain links TRBV19 to TRBJ1-2; 7 bases are shared with TRBD1. The CDR3 runs 16 residues. The V gene's germline CDR1 is LNHDA and CDR2 SQIVND (reference sequence). V was pared by 7 bases and J by 2 bases, with 13 bases of the junction left unmatched. CDR3 in DNA: TGTGCCAGTATAGGTCCCCGGACAGGAGGAAACTATGGCTACACCTTC. It translates to CASIGPRTGGNYGYTF.

A note on this clone: Other DNA variants within this sample encode the same CDR3. The rearrangement links TRBV5-1 to TRBJ1-1; possibly TRBD1 for D (6 bases). Germline V gene data show CDR1 as SGHRS and CDR2 as YFSETQ. V lost 4 bases, J lost 5 bases, and 15 bases lay in between. The CDR3 has 14 amino acids. The CDR3 is CASSPRGGGTEAFF. The CDR3, as DNA: TGCGCCAGCAGCCCGAGGGGGGGCGGAACTGAAGCTTTCTTT.

This clone was recorded at least ten times. The CDR3 is CASSITGGKSNQPQHF. The CDR3 bases are TGTGCCAGTAGTATAACGGGGGGGAAAAGCAATCAGCCCCAGCATTTT. The genes are TRBV19 and TRBJ1-5; TRBD1 is a possible D gene (5 bases). V lost 2 bases, J lost 1 base, and 12 bases lay in between. The CDR3 consists of 16 residues. The germline V gene has CDR1 LNHDA and CDR2 SQIVND (reference sequence).

V gene TRBV27 combines with J gene TRBJ2-1, with 9 bases that match TRBD2. V lost 2 bases and J lost 6; bases outside the gene matches: 8. The germline gives CDR1 MNHEY, CDR2 SMNVEV (reference sequence). The CDR3 spans 16 residues. The CDR3 loop is CASSLQAGGFRNEQFF. CDR3 in DNA: TGTGCCAGCAGTTTACAAGCGGGAGGATTTCGCAATGAGCAGTTCTTC.

The chain has TRBV27 and TRBJ2-1; 7 bases agree with TRBD2. V lost 1 base and J lost 3; bases outside the gene matches: 3. Germline V gene lookup returns CDR1 MNHEY and CDR2 SMNVEV (reference sequence). This CDR3 is built from 15 residues. CDR3 bases: TGTGCCAGCAGTTTATTGGGGGGGTTCTACAATGAGCAGTTCTTC. It translates to CASSLLGGFYNEQFF.

The genes are TRBV27 and TRBJ1-4; D is ambiguous. Trimming removed 3 bases at V and 6 bases at J, with 11 bases between. The V gene's germline CDR1 is MNHEY and CDR2 SMNVEV (reference sequence). The CDR3 consists of 14 residues. DNA of the CDR3: TGTGCCAGCAGTTTGGGTGTCGGGGATGAAAAACTGTTTTTT. Amino acid sequence: CASSLGVGDEKLFF.

This chain joins TRBV21-1 and TRBJ1-2. TRBV21-1 is marked as a pseudogene. The CDR3 has 12 amino acids. CDR3 bases: TGTGCCAGCAGCAAAACTAGGGCCGACTACACCTTC. It translates to CASSKTRADYTF.